This TCR beta chain was sequenced in a study of identifying expanded T cells in peripheral blood. Comments on this clone: Its matching antigen is unknown.

Profiling relied on immunoSEQ multiplex PCR, and the TCRdb table lists in-frame clones only, not all of them. The sample records 50,000 to 75,000 clones, around 86% being singletons. Findings and caveats of the study: Over two and four weeks, about 15 and 19 clones changed, versus around 1.1 between replicates.

The specimen sequenced was blood. The clonotype was recovered from a person between 18 and 75 years old in good health.

The CDR3 nucleotides read TGTGCCATCAAGGGGACAGGGGACGGCTACACCTTC. Translation gives CAIKGTGDGYTF. The chain employs TRBV10-3 and TRBJ1-2, with 10 positions matching TRBD1. In germline, CDR1 is ENHRY, CDR2 SYGVKD. The trim removed 7 bases at V and 8 bases at J, leaving 4 bases unmatched. The length of the CDR3 is 12 residues.